The 9 T cell receptor beta chains below were found in one sample sequenced in a study of blood T cell repertoires in COVID-19. Assay: immunoSEQ multiplex PCR; the TCRdb copy retains only in-frame clones and omits some. The sample contains roughly 16,000 clones, approximately 78% of which appear only once. Sequencing was performed on peripheral blood. The receptors derive from a man aged 60 to 75 with acute or convalescent COVID-19.

This clone was picked up a small number of times. The chain couples TRBV4-1 to TRBJ1-2, with 8 bases aligning to TRBD1. The germline V gene has CDR1 MGHRA and CDR2 YSYEKL. Germline trimming cut 1 base from V and 8 bases from J; bases unmatched to any gene: 6. There are 14 residues in the CDR3. This CDR3 is CASSQVQGAGGYTF. CDR3 nucleotide sequence: TGCGCCAGCAGCCAAGTCCAGGGGGCAGGCGGCTACACCTTC.

This chain uses TRBV7-6 with TRBJ1-3; D is uncertain. V lost 0 bases and J 9 bases, leaving 12 bases between the germline ends. Germline values: CDR1 SGHVS, CDR2 FNYEAQ. The CDR3 length is 14 residues. The CDR3 sequence is CASSLAPPEGTIYF. Here the CDR3 DNA reads TGTGCCAGCAGCTTAGCACCCCCGGAGGGCACCATATATTTT.

The rearrangement links TRBV7-2 to TRBJ2-3; 12 bases align to TRBD2. The germline gives CDR1 SGHTA, CDR2 FQGNSA. V dropped 8 bases and J dropped 2; count of bases not matched to a gene: 8. The CDR3 extends over 16 amino acids. Here the CDR3 reads CASGKRLAGDTDTQYF. The CDR3 DNA follows: TGTGCCAGCGGAAAAAGACTAGCGGGGGACACAGATACGCAGTATTTT.

The chain carries TRBV30 and TRBJ1-5, with D maybe TRBD1 (6 bases). V lost 5 bases, J lost 7 bases, and 21 bases lay in between. CDR3 length: 15 amino acids. CDR1 GTSNPN and CDR2 SVGIG come from the germline V gene (reference sequence). As DNA, the CDR3 is TGTGCCTGGGCAGTAGGGGGGGGGTTCAGACAGCCCCAGCATTTT. This gives the protein CAWAVGGGFRQPQHF. The full variable domain, its missing parts supplied by reference TRBV30 and TRBJ1-5, is SQTIHQWPATLVQPVGSPLSLECTVEGTSNPNLYWYRQAAGRGLQLLFYSVGIGQISSEVPQNLSASRPQDRQFILSSKKLLLSDSGFYLCAWAVGGGFRQPQHFGDGTRLSIL.

As DNA, the CDR3 is TGTGCCAGCAGCAATCAAGACAGCTCTGGAAACACCATATATTTT. It specifies CASSNQDSSGNTIYF. J is TRBJ1-3 and V is TRBV21-1; the D segment call TRBD1 is taken from the table without a DNA check. TRBV21-1 is a recognized pseudogene. The CDR3 contains 15 residues.

The chain combines TRBV5-6 with TRBJ2-7, with a weak D call TRBD1 (7 bases). Trimming stripped 4 bases from V and 4 bases from J, with 18 bases between. CDR1 and CDR2 (germline): SGHDT, YYEEEE. This CDR3 is 15 amino acids long. Here the CDR3 reads CASSPTGGGLYEQYF. Written as DNA, the CDR3 is TGTGCCAGCAGCCCCACCGGAGGGGGCCTTTACGAGCAGTACTTC.

DNA for the CDR3: TGCGCCAGCAGCTTACAGACCATCAATCAGCCCCAGCATTTT. Its protein is CASSLQTINQPQHF. The chain joins TRBV5-1 to TRBJ1-5, with no clear D. The CDR3 extends over 14 amino acids. V shed 2 bases and J shed 3 bases, with 9 bases lying between them. The V gene's germline CDR1 is SGHRS and CDR2 YFSETQ. The full variable domain, rest sourced from reference TRBV5-1 and TRBJ1-5, is KAGVTQTPRYLIKTRGQQVTLSCSPISGHRSVSWYQQTPGQGLQFLFEYFSETQRNKGNFPGRFSGRQFSNSRSEMNVSTLELGDSALYLCASSLQTINQPQHFGDGTRLSIL.

The rearrangement joins TRBV30 to TRBJ1-6; a weak D match, TRBD1 (5 bases). Germline CDR1 and CDR2: GTSNPN and SVGIG (reference sequence). This CDR3 has 15 residues. Trimming removed 4 bases from V and 10 bases from J, with 20 bases in between. CDR3 in DNA: TGTGCCTGGACCCTATTGGGGTTTGGACAATCACCCCTCCACTTT. Translated: CAWTLLGFGQSPLHF. Full variable domain (missing parts from reference TRBV30 and TRBJ1-6): SQTIHQWPATLVQPVGSPLSLECTVEGTSNPNLYWYRQAAGRGLQLLFYSVGIGQISSEVPQNLSASRPQDRQFILSSKKLLLSDSGFYLCAWTLLGFGQSPLHFGNGTRLTVT.

J is TRBJ1-1 and V is TRBV5-8; the D is unclear. This CDR3 has 13 amino acids. Trimming cost V 5 bases and J 8 bases, with 16 bases left between them. CDR1 is SGHTS, CDR2 YDEGEE, per germline. The CDR3 DNA follows: TGTGCCAGCAGTCTTCGTGGAACTAGAGAAGCTTTCTTT. This gives the protein CASSLRGTREAFF.